The clone carrying this TCR beta chain was counted at least ten times. This specimen belongs to a study of CDR3 diversity in severe acne. Trimming pared 0 bases from V and 7 bases from J, leaving 16 bases between. This CDR3 spans 16 amino acids. Germline-derived CDR1 and CDR2 are SGHVS and FQNEAQ. TCRdb reprocessed the PCR reads with MiXCR, giving one entry per CDR3 protein. The sample gives about 93,000 distinct CDR3 sequences, around half of which show up once; around 10% is in the top ten. This chain links TRBV7-8 with TRBJ1-5, with TRBD1 as a possible D gene (6 bases). Source material: blood. The TCR comes from a male donor in good health, serving as a control. Here the CDR3 reads CASSLARGSGGQPQHF. In DNA, the CDR3 is TGTGCCAGCAGCTTAGCAAGGGGCTCGGGGGGCCAGCCCCAGCATTTT.